This TCR beta chain was sequenced during a study of post-analysis software for immune sequencing data (dated by TCRdb to between 2015 and 2017). The study in broad terms: The recorded disease courses included relapsing-remitting, secondary progressive and progressive-relapsing multiple sclerosis, and some patients had no subtype annotation. The multiple sclerosis patient repertoires were compared with ten to eleven previously published healthy control repertoires from donors aged roughly 6 to 27 years. A subset of samples was prepared in parallel using single-end sample barcoding, then pooled and co-amplified after Illumina adapter ligation. General study outcomes and caveats: Direct clustering with F measure showed strong co-clustering of samples prepared in the same batch, prompting a batch-effect correction. Compared with controls, multiple sclerosis patients had significantly lower normalized Chao1 diversity, a finding suggesting substantial peripheral T-cell clonal expansion. The multiple sclerosis patient group was slightly younger than the control group. A handful of TRBV segments, including TRBV5-6, TRBV5-1 and TRBV20-1, were significantly more frequent in patients than controls.

Including cysteine and phenylalanine, the CDR3 has 15 amino acids. The CDR3 DNA has 45 bases and is translated from base 1. Via the germline V gene, CDR1 is MDHEN and CDR2 SYDVKM. At the junction V is shortened by 6 bases and J by 4 bases, with 16 bases in between. TCR beta repertoires were profiled from peripheral blood of roughly 13 young patients with multiple sclerosis to demonstrate the VDJtools post-analysis software. Multiple sclerosis patients were children and adolescents aged about 6 to 16 years. Receptor libraries were prepared by PCR. Reads for this sample came from an Illumina HiSeq 2500. To reduce PCR and sequencing biases, unique molecular identifiers were incorporated into the TCR beta cDNA libraries. Every 1 to 10 million input T cells yielded approximately 500,000 cDNA molecules, meaning each molecule approximated one T cell. The patient libraries were prepared and sequenced with the same protocol used for the earlier healthy control dataset. Samples belonging to the same batch were prepared together, multiplexed and sequenced on a shared HiSeq lane. As for the original processing: Raw barcoded reads were processed with MIGEC, discarding single-read molecular identifier groups before consensus assembly and CDR3 extraction. Clonotype tables were post-analysed with VDJtools, normalizing diversity by down-sampling all datasets to the smallest sample size. Repertoire overlap clustering matched CDR3 amino acid but not nucleotide sequences to correct batch-related cross-sample contamination. TCRdb reprocessing: public reads trimmed at Q25 with fastp, clones called with MiXCR, in-frame beta chains kept. For every CDR3 protein sequence, its rows merge into one entry that carries the most common genes and DNA. Here the V and J calls rest on TCRdb's processing, not on the authors' analysis. Present in this sample are about 540,000 distinct CDR3 sequences, approximately 31% of which were seen just once. The biggest ten clones account for around 6% of the sample.

As to this clonotype: Its cognate antigen has yet to be identified. Base qualities are not recorded, but no much larger clone differs from it by a single base.

The receptor chain draws on TRBV28 and TRBJ1-5, with TRBD1 tentatively as D gene (6 bases match). This TCR was sampled from a girl under 18 with multiple sclerosis. The sequenced sample consisted of blood. The CDR3 region has the sequence CASRIQGAVNQPQHF. The sequenced DNA: TGTGCCAGCAGGATACAGGGAGCCGTGAATCAGCCCCAGCATTTT.